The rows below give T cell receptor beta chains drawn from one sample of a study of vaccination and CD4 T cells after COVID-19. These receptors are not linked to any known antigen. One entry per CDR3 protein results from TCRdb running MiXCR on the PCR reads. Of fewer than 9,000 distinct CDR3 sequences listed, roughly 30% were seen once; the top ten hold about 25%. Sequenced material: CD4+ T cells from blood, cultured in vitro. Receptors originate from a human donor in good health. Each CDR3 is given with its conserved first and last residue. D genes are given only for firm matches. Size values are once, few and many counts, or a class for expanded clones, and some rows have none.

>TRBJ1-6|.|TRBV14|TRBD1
CASSQNRGDNSPLHF
TGTGCCAGCAGCCAAAACAGGGGGGATAATTCACCCCTCCACTTT
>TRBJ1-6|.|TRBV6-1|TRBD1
CAGQTGNSPLHF
TGTGCCGGCCAGACAGGGAATTCACCCCTCCACTTT
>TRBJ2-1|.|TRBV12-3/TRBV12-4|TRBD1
CATRGTGRNEQFF
TGTGCCACCCGAGGGACAGGGCGGAATGAGCAGTTCTTC
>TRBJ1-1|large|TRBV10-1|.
CASSETGLTEAFF
TGCGCCAGCAGTGAGACAGGGCTTACTGAAGCTTTCTTT
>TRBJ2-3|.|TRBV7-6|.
CASSALTGADTQYF
TGTGCCAGCAGCGCCCTGACAGGAGCAGATACGCAGTATTTT
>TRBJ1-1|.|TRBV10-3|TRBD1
CAIREGAGNTEAFF
TGTGCCATCAGAGAGGGGGCGGGAAACACTGAAGCTTTCTTT
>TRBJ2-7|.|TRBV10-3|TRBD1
CAISGTGGTREQYF
TGTGCCATCAGTGGGACAGGGGGCACGCGGGAGCAGTACTTC
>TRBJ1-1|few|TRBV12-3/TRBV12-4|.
CASSPRTVNTEAFF
TGTGCCAGCAGTCCTCGGACAGTGAACACTGAAGCTTTCTTT
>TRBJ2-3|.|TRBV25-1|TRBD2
CASSGGLAGLQRRFTDTQYF
TGTGCCAGCAGTGGAGGACTAGCGGGGTTACAAAGGCGTTTCACAGATACGCAGTATTTT
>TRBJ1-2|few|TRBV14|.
CASSQVTGWGYGYTF
TGTGCCAGCAGCCAAGTGACGGGTTGGGGCTATGGCTACACCTTC
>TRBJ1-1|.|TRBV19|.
CASISRNTEAFF
TGTGCCAGTATTAGCAGGAACACTGAAGCTTTCTTT
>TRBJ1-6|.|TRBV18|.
CASSPGQYSPLHF
TGTGCCAGCTCACCAGGCCAGTATTCACCCCTCCACTTT
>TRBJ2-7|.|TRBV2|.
CASSLDSYYEQYF
TGTGCCAGCAGCCTTGACAGTTACTACGAGCAGTACTTC
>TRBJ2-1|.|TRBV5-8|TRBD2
CASSHLGAGGPINEQFF
TGTGCCAGCAGCCACCTAGGCGCGGGGGGGCCAATCAATGAGCAGTTCTTC
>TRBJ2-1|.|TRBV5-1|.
CASSIPGLDNEQFF
TGCGCCAGCAGCATTCCGGGACTGGACAATGAGCAGTTCTTC
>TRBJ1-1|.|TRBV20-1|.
CSARGSVGAGTEAFF
TGCAGTGCTAGGGGGTCGGTGGGGGCTGGAACTGAAGCTTTCTTT
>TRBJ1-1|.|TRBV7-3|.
CASRLVGGTEAFF
TGTGCCAGCAGGTTAGTGGGCGGTACTGAAGCTTTCTTT
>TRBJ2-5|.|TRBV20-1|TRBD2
CSANPGLAGGMKETQYF
TGCAGTGCCAATCCCGGACTAGCGGGGGGCATGAAAGAGACCCAGTACTTC
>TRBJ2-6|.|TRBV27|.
CASSSIPTLGHSGANVLTF
TGTGCCAGCAGTTCCATACCTACATTGGGGCATTCTGGGGCCAACGTCCTGACTTTC
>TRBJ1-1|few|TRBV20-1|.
CSAGGLGNTEAFF
TGCAGTGCTGGGGGACTTGGGAACACTGAAGCTTTCTTT
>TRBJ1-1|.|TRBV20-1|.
CSAQGPNTEAFF
TGCAGTGCTCAGGGCCCGAACACTGAAGCTTTCTTT
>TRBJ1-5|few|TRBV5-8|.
CASSAVPAGPQHF
TGTGCCAGCAGCGCCGTACCGGCCGGGCCCCAGCATTTT
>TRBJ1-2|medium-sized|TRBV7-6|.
CASSPEGNYGYTF
TGTGCCAGCAGCCCAGAGGGGAACTATGGCTACACCTTC
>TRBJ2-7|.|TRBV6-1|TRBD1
CASTYSGTGAYEQYF
TGTGCCAGCACCTATTCGGGGACAGGGGCCTACGAGCAGTACTTC
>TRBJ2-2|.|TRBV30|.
CAWSLRGHPVGELFF
TGTGCCTGGAGTCTAAGGGGCCACCCGGTCGGGGAGCTGTTTTTT
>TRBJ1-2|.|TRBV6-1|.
CASSPGTDYGYTF
TGTGCCAGCAGTCCCGGGACTGACTATGGCTACACCTTC
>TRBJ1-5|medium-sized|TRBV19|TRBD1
CASSLDRGLVQPQHF
TGTGCCAGTAGCCTGGACAGGGGGCTAGTTCAGCCCCAGCATTTT
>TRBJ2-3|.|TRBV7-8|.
CASSLQRSTDTQYF
TGTGCCAGCAGCTTACAGAGGAGCACAGATACGCAGTATTTT
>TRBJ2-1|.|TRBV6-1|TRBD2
CASSEISGGATDEQFF
TGTGCCAGCAGTGAAATTAGCGGGGGGGCCACGGATGAGCAGTTCTTC
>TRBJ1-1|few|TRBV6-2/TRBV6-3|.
CASRTVSAGAFF
TGTGCCAGCAGGACAGTCTCCGCCGGTGCTTTCTTT
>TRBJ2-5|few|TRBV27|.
CASSLMGLAGTEETQYF
TGTGCCAGCAGTTTAATGGGTTTGGCAGGGACTGAGGAGACCCAGTACTTC
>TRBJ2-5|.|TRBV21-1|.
CAFHRLGLEETQYF
TGTGCCTTCCATCGACTGGGATTGGAGGAGACCCAGTACTTC
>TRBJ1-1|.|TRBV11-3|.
CASSLGGPEAFF
TGTGCCAGCAGCTTGGGGGGCCCTGAAGCTTTCTTT
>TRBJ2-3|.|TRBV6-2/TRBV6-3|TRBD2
CASGERGGIYTDTQYF
TGTGCCAGCGGCGAGCGGGGGGGTATCTACACAGATACGCAGTATTTT
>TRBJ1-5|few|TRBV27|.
CASSHWDGDQPQHF
TGTGCCAGCAGTCACTGGGACGGGGATCAGCCCCAGCATTTT
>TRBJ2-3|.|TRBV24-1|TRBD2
CATGDVTSGGPTSTDTQYF
TGTGCCACCGGTGACGTCACTAGCGGGGGACCTACTAGCACAGATACGCAGTATTTT
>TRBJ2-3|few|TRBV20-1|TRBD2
CSARRGGGGVDTQYF
TGCAGTGCTAGGCGGGGCGGGGGGGGTGTAGATACGCAGTATTTT
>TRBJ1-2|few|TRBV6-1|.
CASSELRTAYGYTF
TGTGCCAGCAGTGAACTGAGGACCGCCTATGGCTACACCTTC
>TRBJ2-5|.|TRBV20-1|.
CSAREELQETQYF
TGCAGTGCTAGAGAGGAACTGCAAGAGACCCAGTACTTC
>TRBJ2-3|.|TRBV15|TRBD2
CATSRDPLTGGSTDTQYF
TGTGCCACCAGCAGAGATCCCCTGACGGGGGGTAGCACAGATACGCAGTATTTT
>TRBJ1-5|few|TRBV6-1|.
CASSPRGGISQPQHF
TGTGCCAGCAGTCCACGGGGGGGGATCTCCCAGCCCCAGCATTTT
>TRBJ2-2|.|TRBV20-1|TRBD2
CSARDRGVAGGYIGELFF
TGCAGTGCTAGAGATCGTGGGGTAGCGGGGGGATACATCGGGGAGCTGTTTTTT